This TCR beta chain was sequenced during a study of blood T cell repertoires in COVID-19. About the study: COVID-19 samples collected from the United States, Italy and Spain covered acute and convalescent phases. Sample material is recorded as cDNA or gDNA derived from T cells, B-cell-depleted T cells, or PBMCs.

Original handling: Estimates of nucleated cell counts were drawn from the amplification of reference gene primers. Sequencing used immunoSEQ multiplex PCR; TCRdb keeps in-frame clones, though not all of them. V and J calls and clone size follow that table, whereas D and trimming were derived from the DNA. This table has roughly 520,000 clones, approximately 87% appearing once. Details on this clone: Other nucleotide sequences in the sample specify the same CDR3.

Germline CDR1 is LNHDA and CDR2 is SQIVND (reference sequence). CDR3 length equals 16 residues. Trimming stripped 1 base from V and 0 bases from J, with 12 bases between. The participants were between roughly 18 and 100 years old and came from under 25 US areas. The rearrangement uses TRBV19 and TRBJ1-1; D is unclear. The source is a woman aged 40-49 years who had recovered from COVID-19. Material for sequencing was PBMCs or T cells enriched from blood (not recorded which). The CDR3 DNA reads TGTGCCAGTAGTATAGGGGCAGGCCTCTTGAACACTGAAGCTTTCTTT. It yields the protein CASSIGAGLLNTEAFF.